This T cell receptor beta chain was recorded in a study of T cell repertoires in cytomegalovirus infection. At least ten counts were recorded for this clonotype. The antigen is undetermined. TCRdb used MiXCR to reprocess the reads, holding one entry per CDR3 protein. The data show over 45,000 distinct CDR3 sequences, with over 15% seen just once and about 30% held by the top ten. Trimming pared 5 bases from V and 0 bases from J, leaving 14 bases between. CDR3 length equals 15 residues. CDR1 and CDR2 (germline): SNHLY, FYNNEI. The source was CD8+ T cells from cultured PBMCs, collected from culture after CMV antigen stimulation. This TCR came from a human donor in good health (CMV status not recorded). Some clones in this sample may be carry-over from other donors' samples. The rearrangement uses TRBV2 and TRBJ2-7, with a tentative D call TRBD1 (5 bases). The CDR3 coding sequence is TGTGCCAGCAGTTTGGACCGACAGAGCTCCTACGAGCAGTACTTC. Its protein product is CASSLDRQSSYEQYF. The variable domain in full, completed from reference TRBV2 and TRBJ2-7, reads EPEVTQTPSHQVTQMGQEVILRCVPISNHLYFYWYRQILGQKVEFLVSFYNNEISEKSEIFDDQFSVERPDGSNFTLKIRSTKLEDSAMYFCASSLDRQSSYEQYFGPGTRLTVT.